The 7 T cell receptor beta chains listed next were all sequenced from one sample in a study of cytomegalovirus exposure and HLA in healthy donors (dated by TCRdb to 2015 to 2018). The method behind the library was the immunoSEQ multiplex PCR assay. For the multiplex PCR, a mixture combining 60 forward primers for TCR Vbeta segments and 13 reverse primers for TCR Jbeta segments was used. TCRdb mirrors the immuneACCESS table, restricted to in-frame sequences. Some clones are absent from its copies; in checked studies, under half trace to an unresolved V gene, and the reason for the others is unknown. The sample records some 120,000 clones, about 70% of which are singletons. The ten largest clones capture over 2% of the sample. The sequencing sample was made of PBMCs. These receptors all stem from a woman aged 40 to 55 in good health and CMV-seropositive.

The CDR3 DNA follows: TGTGCCAGCAGCTTAGGACAGGGGAATTCTGAAGCTTTCTTT. Translating gives CASSLGQGNSEAFF. The chain links TRBV11-2 to TRBJ1-1; TRBD1 aligns across 8 bases. CDR3 length: 14 amino acids. Germline-derived CDR1 and CDR2 are SGHAT and FQNNGV. Germline trimming cut 1 base from V and 6 bases from J; bases unmatched to any gene: 4.

The rearrangement joins TRBV5-5 to TRBJ1-1; a possible D gene is TRBD1 (5 bases). The CDR3 covers 15 residues. Germline V lookup: CDR1 SGHKS, CDR2 YYEKEE (reference sequence). The ends were cut back, 0 bases at V and 1 base at J, with 10 bases in the middle. The CDR3 here is CASSLERGGNTEAFF. CDR3 DNA: TGTGCCAGCAGCTTGGAAAGGGGAGGGAACACTGAAGCTTTCTTT.

This chain connects TRBV5-1 to TRBJ1-6; the match to TRBD1 covers 8 bases. The trim removed 1 base at V and 10 bases at J, leaving 7 bases unmatched. This CDR3 has 15 residues. Germline V gene data show CDR1 as SGHRS and CDR2 as YFSETQ. CDR3 nucleotides: TGCGCCAGCAGCTTGATAGGACAGGGAAACTCACCCCTCCACTTT. The encoded protein is CASSLIGQGNSPLHF.

The V gene is TRBV5-1, the J gene TRBJ2-7; 8 nucleotides match TRBD2. Germline CDR1 SGHRS, CDR2 YFSETQ. J was trimmed by 6 bases and V by 0 bases; bases with no gene match: 5. The CDR3 is made up of 14 amino acids. As DNA, the CDR3 is TGCGCCAGCAGCTTGGCCGCACGGGGGGGCGAGCAGTACTTC. As protein: CASSLAARGGEQYF.

This clone was seen only once. The chain employs TRBV5-1 and TRBJ2-5, with TRBD2 matching over 10 bases. There are 15 residues in the CDR3. J lost 5 bases, V lost 3 bases, and 7 bases had no gene match. CDR1 is SGHRS, CDR2 YFSETQ, per germline. The CDR3 loop reads CASSSAGGHAETQYF. CDR3 in DNA: TGCGCCAGCAGCTCAGCGGGGGGGCATGCCGAGACCCAGTACTTC.

The chain links TRBV5-4 to TRBJ2-1; TRBD2 is a possible D gene (5 bases). Germline V CDR1 and CDR2: SGHNT, YYREEE (reference sequence). V dropped 4 bases and J dropped 7 bases, with 15 bases sitting between them. There are 14 residues in the CDR3. The chain's CDR3 is CASSPLVAWNEQFF. CDR3 coding DNA: TGTGCCAGCAGCCCCTTGGTAGCGTGGAATGAGCAGTTCTTC.

The chain combines TRBV15 with TRBJ2-7; D is unresolved. This CDR3 is 13 amino acids long. Trimming took off 0 bases at V and 4 bases at J, with 7 bases between the two ends. Germline V lookup: CDR1 LNHNV, CDR2 YYDKDF (reference sequence). CDR3 region: CATSRDPQYEQYF. DNA for the CDR3: TGTGCCACCAGCAGAGATCCCCAGTACGAGCAGTACTTC.